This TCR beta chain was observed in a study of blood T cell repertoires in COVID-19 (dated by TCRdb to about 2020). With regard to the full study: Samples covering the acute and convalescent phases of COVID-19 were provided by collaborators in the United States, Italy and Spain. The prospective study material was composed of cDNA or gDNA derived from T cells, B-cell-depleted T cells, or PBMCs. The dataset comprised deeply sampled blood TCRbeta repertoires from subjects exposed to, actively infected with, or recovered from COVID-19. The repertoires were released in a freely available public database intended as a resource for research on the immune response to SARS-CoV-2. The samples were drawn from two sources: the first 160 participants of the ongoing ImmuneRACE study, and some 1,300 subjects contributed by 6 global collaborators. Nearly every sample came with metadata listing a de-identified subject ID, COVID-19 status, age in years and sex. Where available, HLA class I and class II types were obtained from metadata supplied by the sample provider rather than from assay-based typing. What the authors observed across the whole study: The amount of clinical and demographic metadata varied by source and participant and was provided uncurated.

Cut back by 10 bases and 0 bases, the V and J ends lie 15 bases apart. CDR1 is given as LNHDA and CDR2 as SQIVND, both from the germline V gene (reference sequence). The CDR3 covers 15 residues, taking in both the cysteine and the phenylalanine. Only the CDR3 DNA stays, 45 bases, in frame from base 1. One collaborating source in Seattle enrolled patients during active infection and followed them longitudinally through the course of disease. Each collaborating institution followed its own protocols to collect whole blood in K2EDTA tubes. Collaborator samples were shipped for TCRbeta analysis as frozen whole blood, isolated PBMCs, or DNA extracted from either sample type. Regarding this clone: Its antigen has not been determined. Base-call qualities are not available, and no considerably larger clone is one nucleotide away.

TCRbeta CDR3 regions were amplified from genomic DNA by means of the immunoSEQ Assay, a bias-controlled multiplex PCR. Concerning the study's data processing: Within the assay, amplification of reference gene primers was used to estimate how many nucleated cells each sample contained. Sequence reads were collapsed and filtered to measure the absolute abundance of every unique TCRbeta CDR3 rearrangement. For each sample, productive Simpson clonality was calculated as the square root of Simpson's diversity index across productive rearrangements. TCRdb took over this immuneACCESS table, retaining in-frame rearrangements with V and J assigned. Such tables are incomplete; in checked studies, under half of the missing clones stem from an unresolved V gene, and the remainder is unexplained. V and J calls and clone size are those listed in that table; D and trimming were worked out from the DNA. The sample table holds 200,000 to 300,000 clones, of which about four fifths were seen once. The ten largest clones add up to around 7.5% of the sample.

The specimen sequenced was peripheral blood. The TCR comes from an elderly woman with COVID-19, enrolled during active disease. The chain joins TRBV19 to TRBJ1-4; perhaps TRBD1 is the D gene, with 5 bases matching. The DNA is TGTGCCACCTCCGGGGGAGGAGCAACTAATGAAAAACTGTTTTTT. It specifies CATSGGGATNEKLFF.